This is a list of T cell receptor beta chains from one sample in a study of cytomegalovirus exposure and HLA in healthy donors. Profiled with immunoSEQ multiplex PCR; TCRdb holds only in-frame clones, not every one. The repertoire has 150,000 to 200,000 clones, around 77% of them found once; the top ten carry roughly 2.1%. Sequencing input: PBMCs. The receptors come from a woman between 25 and 40 years old in good health and CMV-seropositive. Both conserved end residues are part of each CDR3. D genes are given only for firm matches. Some rows mark clone size as missing; the rest say once, few, many or name a class of expanded clone.

clone size	J gene	D gene	V gene	CDR3 protein
NA	TRBJ1-2	NA	TRBV7-8	CASSLLQTVGHGYTF
NA	TRBJ1-2	TRBD1	TRBV6-1	CASSLTGDANYGYTF
few	TRBJ2-3	NA	TRBV29-1	CSVEEGVDTQYF
NA	TRBJ2-1	NA	TRBV9	CASSPRDSTWAAEQFF
NA	TRBJ1-1	NA	TRBV6-1	CASVLQTNTEAFF
NA	TRBJ2-2	TRBD1	TRBV29-1	CSGRTGGTGELFF
NA	TRBJ2-3	NA	TRBV6-6	CASSYGAAMMTDTQYF
NA	TRBJ1-6	NA	TRBV7-6	CASSVSDNSPLHF
few	TRBJ2-7	NA	TRBV12-5	CASGRGNPTYEQYF
NA	TRBJ1-1	TRBD1	TRBV18	CASSPIGQVNTEAFF
NA	TRBJ1-2	NA	TRBV5-4	CASSLDRSNYGYTF
NA	TRBJ2-5	NA	TRBV10-1	CASSGSGAQETQYF
NA	TRBJ1-1	NA	TRBV27	CASSRDEANTEAFF
NA	TRBJ2-2	NA	TRBV4-1	CASSQERERAGELFF
NA	TRBJ1-5	NA	TRBV19	CASSIFRTANQPQHF
NA	TRBJ2-7	NA	TRBV28	CASSMTGAVSYEQYF
NA	TRBJ2-7	NA	TRBV28	CASQSSYEQYF
NA	TRBJ1-1	TRBD1	TRBV27	CASSSRTGNNEAFF
NA	TRBJ2-5	TRBD1	TRBV4-3	CASSPLVGQGETQYF
NA	TRBJ1-4	TRBD1	TRBV15	CATSRRRTGAEKLFF
few	TRBJ1-4	NA	TRBV12-5	CASGLARDIEKLFF
few	TRBJ2-7	TRBD1	TRBV30	CAWIGQGETYEQYF
NA	TRBJ1-2	TRBD1	TRBV5-4	CASSPGQGEGYTF
NA	TRBJ1-3	NA	TRBV6-5	CASSYGGLGNTIYF
NA	TRBJ2-3	NA	TRBV7-6	CASSPGTRRADTQYF
NA	TRBJ2-1	NA	TRBV4-3	CASSPDNREGNNEQFF
NA	TRBJ1-2	TRBD1	TRBV28	CASSLRGTDYGYTF
NA	TRBJ1-2	NA	TRBV5-5	CASSWTGDGDYGYTF
few	TRBJ2-5	NA	TRBV5-4	CASSLDQSETQYF
NA	TRBJ2-5	NA	TRBV18	CASSPARQETQYF
NA	TRBJ2-3	NA	TRBV27	CASSRRQSSFTVDTQYF
NA	TRBJ2-1	NA	TRBV27	CASIHSGSSYNEQFF
NA	TRBJ1-2	TRBD1	TRBV5-6	CASSLVTGGYGYTF
NA	TRBJ1-1	NA	TRBV7-2	CASSPRAMGVEAFF
NA	TRBJ2-4	NA	TRBV2	CASSGENIQYF
NA	TRBJ1-1	NA	TRBV11-3	CASSLSPGHTEAFF
NA	TRBJ2-7	TRBD1	TRBV6-6	CASSYYRGLLPYEQYF